Listed below are T cell receptor beta chains from one sample, sequenced in a study of cytomegalovirus exposure and HLA in healthy donors. Sequencing used immunoSEQ multiplex PCR; TCRdb keeps in-frame clones, though not all of them. Of 180,000 or so clones listed, about four fifths are singletons. Source material: PBMCs. All receptors come from a male donor in good health and CMV-seronegative. Each CDR3 is given with its conserved first and last residue. A D gene is named only where the DNA matches it firmly. A row's size may be missing; if present it is once, few, many or a size class.

j_call v_call clone_size d_call cdr3_nt cdr3_aa
TRBJ2-1 TRBV28 few TRBD2 TGTGCCAGCAGTCCTAGCGGGGACCTTTACAATGAGCAGTTCTTC CASSPSGDLYNEQFF
TRBJ1-5 TRBV6-6 few . TGTGCCAGCTCCCGGATGGGGGGTCAGCCCCAGCATTTT CASSRMGGQPQHF
TRBJ2-5 TRBV15 . TRBD2 TGTGCCACCAGCAGAGTCGGGGGGGCTTCCGAGACCCAGTACTTC CATSRVGGASETQYF
TRBJ1-4 TRBV4-2 . . TGTGCCAGCAGCCAAGAAGTGGGGGAGGGTCCTGAAAAACTGTTTTTT CASSQEVGEGPEKLFF
TRBJ2-7 TRBV5-6 . TRBD1 TGTGCCAGCAGCATTACCGGGACAGGGATGTACGAGCAGTACTTC CASSITGTGMYEQYF
TRBJ1-5 TRBV19 . TRBD1 TGTGCCAGTAGTATAGGAGACAGGGGGCTTCAGCCCCAGCATTTT CASSIGDRGLQPQHF
TRBJ2-7 TRBV28 few TRBD2 TGTGCCCACCTCCGGACTAGCGGGGTTGCGATCGAGCAGTACTTC CAHLRTSGVAIEQYF
TRBJ1-2 TRBV5-6 . TRBD1 TGTGCCAGCAGCTTACTGGGGACAGGGGGGACTCCCGTCACCTTC CASSLLGTGGTPVTF
TRBJ2-1 TRBV7-2 . . TGTGCCAGCAGCCAAAAACTCGGTCTAGCGAACTACAATGAGCAGTTCTTC CASSQKLGLANYNEQFF
TRBJ1-5 TRBV2 . . TGTGCCAGCAGACTTTCAGGTAGCAATCAGCCCCAGCATTTT CASRLSGSNQPQHF
TRBJ1-2 TRBV30 once . TGTGCCTGGAGTCCCCCTGACCGCGGTCGCTATGGCTACACCTTC CAWSPPDRGRYGYTF
TRBJ1-5 TRBV9 . . TGTGCCAGCGGAAAGACCCAGGGTTTTCAGCCCCAGCATTTT CASGKTQGFQPQHF
TRBJ2-1 TRBV6-5 once TRBD2 TGTGCCAGCAGTTACGCTAGCGGTAGCTCCTACAATGAGCAGTTCTTC CASSYASGSSYNEQFF
TRBJ2-3 TRBV19 . TRBD2 TGTGCCAGTACCTCGAGCCCAGCGGGGGGTCTAGATACGCAGTATTTT CASTSSPAGGLDTQYF
TRBJ2-3 TRBV13 . . TGTGCCAGCAGCTTAGAAAGTACTGATACGCAGTATTTT CASSLESTDTQYF
TRBJ2-3 TRBV10-3 . . TGTGCCATCACTCCTCTGGGGGCACCCGGAGATACGCAGTATTTT CAITPLGAPGDTQYF
TRBJ2-7 TRBV7-9 few . TGTGCCAGCAGCTTGCCTATAGGGGGCGAGCAGTACTTC CASSLPIGGEQYF
TRBJ2-7 TRBV7-2 . . TGTGCCAGCAGCTTAGTAGGGGTCGAGCAGTACTTC CASSLVGVEQYF
TRBJ2-2 TRBV7-3 . TRBD1 TGTGCCAGCAGCCGGGGGACAGGGACCGGGGAGCTGTTTTTT CASSRGTGTGELFF
TRBJ2-1 TRBV6-5 . TRBD2 TGTGCCAGCAGTCTACTAGCGGGAGGGTTGAATGAGCAGTTCTTC CASSLLAGGLNEQFF
TRBJ2-3 TRBV5-8 . . TGTGCCAGCACCCTAGCGCCAAGCACAGATACGCAGTATTTT CASTLAPSTDTQYF
TRBJ1-1 TRBV28 . . TGTGCCAGCAGTTTAGGGGCAAACACTGAAGCTTTCTTT CASSLGANTEAFF
TRBJ2-7 TRBV4-1 . . TGCGCCAGCAGCCAAGGTAACGAGCAGTACTTC CASSQGNEQYF